A selection of T cell receptor beta chains follows, all from one sample in a study of metastatic and nonmetastatic thyroid tumors. TCRdb redid the clone calls on the PCR reads using MiXCR. The repertoire holds 30,000 to 35,000 clones, approximately 16% seen once, with 3.4% in the top ten. The material sequenced was blood. The receptors stem from a female donor with papillary thyroid cancer or a benign thyroid nodule (not recorded which). Some clones in this sample may be carry-over from other donors' samples. Each CDR3 is given with its conserved first and last residue. The D gene is left open where the match is weak. Clone size is given for some rows only: seen once, a few or many times, or a class if the clone is expanded.

size: few; D: TRBD2; V: TRBV6-1; J: TRBJ2-1; CDR3: CASSERGLAGANEQFF; DNA: TGTGCCAGCAGTGAAAGGGGACTAGCGGGAGCCAATGAGCAGTTCTTC
size: many; D: -; V: TRBV19; J: TRBJ2-7; CDR3: CASSISSAPGYEQYF; DNA: TGTGCCAGTAGTATCTCCTCGGCGCCGGGGTACGAGCAGTACTTC
size: -; D: TRBD2; V: TRBV7-9; J: TRBJ2-5; CDR3: CASSPPASGEETQYF; DNA: TGTGCCAGCAGCCCCCCCGCCAGCGGGGAAGAGACCCAGTACTTC
size: -; D: -; V: TRBV28; J: TRBJ1-1; CDR3: CASSFTRGLGTESFF; DNA: TGTGCCAGCAGTTTTACTCGGGGATTGGGCACTGAATCTTTCTTT
size: many; D: -; V: TRBV10-3; J: TRBJ2-7; CDR3: CAIARPGDEQYF; DNA: TGTGCCATCGCCCGGCCTGGGGACGAGCAGTACTTC
size: many; D: TRBD1; V: TRBV12-3/TRBV12-4; J: TRBJ1-6; CDR3: CASSPRQGNSPLHF; DNA: TGTGCCAGCAGTCCCCGACAGGGAAATTCACCCCTCCACTTT
size: few; D: -; V: TRBV6-1; J: TRBJ2-2; CDR3: CASSRTVSDTGELFF; DNA: TGTGCCAGCAGTAGGACAGTGTCCGACACCGGGGAGCTGTTTTTT
size: many; D: TRBD2; V: TRBV4-2; J: TRBJ2-7; CDR3: CASSQDTSGPYEQYF; DNA: TGTGCCAGCAGCCAAGATACTAGCGGACCCTACGAGCAGTACTTC
size: many; D: TRBD2; V: TRBV6-6; J: TRBJ2-1; CDR3: CASSYNVPRLAGIYNEQFF; DNA: TGTGCCAGCAGTTACAACGTTCCTCGACTAGCGGGAATCTACAATGAGCAGTTCTTC
size: many; D: -; V: TRBV4-2; J: TRBJ2-3; CDR3: CASSLRTGDTDTQYF; DNA: TGTGCCAGCAGCCTCCGAACGGGTGACACAGATACGCAGTATTTT
size: many; D: -; V: TRBV11-2; J: TRBJ2-7; CDR3: CASSSGGGTYEQYF; DNA: TGTGCCAGCAGCTCTGGGGGTGGGACCTACGAGCAGTACTTC
size: many; D: -; V: TRBV3-1; J: TRBJ1-1; CDR3: CASSPGQLNTEAFF; DNA: TGTGCCAGCAGCCCGGGGCAGCTGAACACTGAAGCTTTCTTT
size: -; D: TRBD2; V: TRBV19; J: TRBJ2-7; CDR3: CASSWFSGRYEQYF; DNA: TGTGCCAGTAGTTGGTTTAGCGGGAGGTACGAGCAGTACTTC
size: many; D: -; V: TRBV29-1; J: TRBJ1-1; CDR3: CSVEDPDGAFF; DNA: TGCAGCGTTGAAGACCCGGACGGGGCTTTCTTT
size: -; D: -; V: TRBV30; J: TRBJ1-1; CDR3: CAWTLWGNTEAFF; DNA: TGTGCCTGGACCCTTTGGGGAAACACTGAAGCTTTCTTT
size: -; D: -; V: TRBV20-1; J: TRBJ1-6; CDR3: CSVFTGGKNLSLHF; DNA: TGCAGTGTTTTCACAGGTGGCAAGAATTTATCCCTCCACTTT
size: -; D: -; V: TRBV11-1; J: TRBJ1-2; CDR3: CASSFGRRGLNYGYTF; DNA: TGTGCCAGCAGCTTCGGTCGACGGGGACTTAACTATGGCTACACCTTC
size: few; D: -; V: TRBV9; J: TRBJ2-7; CDR3: CASSAGPWYEQYF; DNA: TGTGCCAGCAGCGCCGGCCCCTGGTACGAGCAGTACTTC
size: once; D: TRBD1; V: TRBV5-1; J: TRBJ1-1; CDR3: CASSWTGAHTEAFF; DNA: TGCGCCAGCAGCTGGACAGGGGCCCACACTGAAGCTTTCTTT
size: many; D: -; V: TRBV12-3/TRBV12-4; J: TRBJ2-1; CDR3: CASGGAYYNEQFF; DNA: TGTGCCAGCGGGGGGGCATACTACAATGAGCAGTTCTTC
size: -; D: -; V: TRBV5-1; J: TRBJ1-6; CDR3: CASSWGAHRVSPLHF; DNA: TGCGCCAGCAGCTGGGGGGCGCACAGGGTTTCACCCCTCCACTTT
size: many; D: -; V: TRBV7-8; J: TRBJ2-1; CDR3: CASSPYNEQFF; DNA: TGTGCCAGCAGCCCTTACAATGAGCAGTTCTTC
size: many; D: -; V: TRBV28; J: TRBJ1-1; CDR3: CASSTPQGGGIRNTEAFF; DNA: TGTGCCAGCAGCACTCCCCAGGGAGGGGGTATCCGAAACACTGAAGCTTTCTTT
size: many; D: -; V: TRBV6-5; J: TRBJ2-1; CDR3: CASSSPAWGAYNEQFF; DNA: TGTGCCAGCAGTTCTCCCGCGTGGGGCGCCTACAATGAGCAGTTCTTC
size: many; D: -; V: TRBV5-5; J: TRBJ2-7; CDR3: CASSLETNPTYYEQYF; DNA: TGTGCCAGCAGCTTGGAGACTAACCCAACATACTACGAGCAGTACTTC
size: many; D: -; V: TRBV2; J: TRBJ1-1; CDR3: CASIPGPRFTEAFF; DNA: TGTGCCAGCATACCGGGACCAAGGTTCACTGAAGCTTTCTTT
size: few; D: -; V: TRBV6-1; J: TRBJ2-7; CDR3: CANSPGRGFSYEQYF; DNA: TGTGCCAACAGTCCGGGACGGGGCTTCTCCTACGAGCAGTACTTC
size: many; D: -; V: TRBV28; J: TRBJ1-1; CDR3: CASSPSRGTGDTEAFF; DNA: TGTGCCAGCAGTCCCAGTCGAGGGACGGGAGACACTGAAGCTTTCTTT
size: many; D: -; V: TRBV28; J: TRBJ1-1; CDR3: CASSFRRGEAFF; DNA: TGTGCCAGCAGTTTTCGGCGGGGTGAAGCTTTCTTT
size: many; D: -; V: TRBV11-1; J: TRBJ1-1; CDR3: CASRSAPLGADTEAFF; DNA: TGTGCCAGCAGGTCCGCCCCGTTGGGGGCGGACACTGAAGCTTTCTTT
size: many; D: -; V: TRBV6-1; J: TRBJ1-3; CDR3: CASSTSRNTIYF; DNA: TGTGCCAGCAGTACGTCTAGAAACACCATATATTTT
size: many; D: -; V: TRBV29-1; J: TRBJ2-1; CDR3: CSATDSVKQFF; DNA: TGCAGCGCAACCGACTCCGTCAAGCAGTTCTTC
size: -; D: -; V: TRBV4-3; J: TRBJ2-7; CDR3: CASSQEAGYYEQYF; DNA: TGCGCCAGCAGCCAAGAAGCAGGGTACTACGAGCAGTACTTC
size: few; D: TRBD2; V: TRBV6-1; J: TRBJ2-7; CDR3: CARGGSGVAGPYEQYF; DNA: TGTGCCAGGGGGGGAAGTGGGGTAGCGGGGCCCTACGAGCAGTACTTC
size: few; D: TRBD1; V: TRBV2; J: TRBJ2-3; CDR3: CASKIGQGLDTQYF; DNA: TGTGCCAGCAAGATAGGACAGGGTCTGGATACGCAGTATTTT
size: -; D: -; V: TRBV6-2/TRBV6-3; J: TRBJ2-3; CDR3: CASSQDHFITDTQYF; DNA: TGTGCCAGCAGCCAGGACCACTTTATCACAGATACGCAGTATTTT
size: many; D: -; V: TRBV9; J: TRBJ2-1; CDR3: CASSSHSVGDEQFF; DNA: TGTGCCAGCAGCTCGCACAGTGTTGGAGATGAGCAGTTCTTC
size: many; D: -; V: TRBV7-8; J: TRBJ1-2; CDR3: CASSPGPQSGYTF; DNA: TGTGCCAGCAGCCCGGGTCCCCAATCGGGCTACACCTTC
size: -; D: TRBD1; V: TRBV7-3; J: TRBJ2-1; CDR3: CASSPGTGGYNEQFF; DNA: TGTGCCAGCAGCCCCGGGACAGGGGGTTACAATGAGCAGTTCTTC
size: -; D: TRBD1; V: TRBV4-1; J: TRBJ1-2; CDR3: CASSQVKGPGQGVNGYTF; DNA: TGCGCCAGCAGCCAAGTTAAGGGACCGGGACAGGGGGTAAATGGCTACACCTTC
size: -; D: -; V: TRBV30; J: TRBJ2-7; CDR3: CAWASGGYEQYF; DNA: TGTGCCTGGGCCTCAGGCGGCTACGAGCAGTACTTC
size: -; D: -; V: TRBV28; J: TRBJ1-6; CDR3: CATRGGAHRVSPLHF; DNA: TGTGCCACCCGGGGTGGGGCGCACAGGGTTTCACCCCTCCACTTT
size: -; D: -; V: TRBV20-1; J: TRBJ2-7; CDR3: CSARDSGDSSEQYF; DNA: TGCAGTGCTAGAGATTCCGGGGACTCATCCGAGCAGTACTTC
size: -; D: TRBD2; V: TRBV20-1; J: TRBJ2-7; CDR3: CSALTSGSSLSYEQYF; DNA: TGCAGTGCTCTCACTAGCGGGAGTTCCCTCTCCTACGAGCAGTACTTC
size: few; D: TRBD2; V: TRBV28; J: TRBJ2-2; CDR3: CAISEGTSGRVGGELFF; DNA: TGTGCCATCAGTGAGGGGACTAGCGGGAGGGTAGGCGGGGAGCTGTTTTTT
size: many; D: -; V: TRBV28; J: TRBJ2-7; CDR3: CASSLYGSYEQYF; DNA: TGTGCCAGCAGTTTATACGGGAGCTACGAGCAGTACTTC